The entry below gives a single T cell receptor beta chain sequence along with its context. The data stem from a study of control samples from healthy donors and cancer patients. The repertoire was sequenced with immunoSEQ multiplex PCR; TCRdb's copy has only in-frame clones and lacks some. The repertoire includes about 150,000 clones, 94% of them detected once, and about 1.5% sits in the top ten. There are 12 residues in the CDR3. V shed 4 bases and J shed 4 bases, with 7 bases lying between them. Germline assignment: CDR1 LGHDT and CDR2 YNNKEL (reference sequence). The chain links TRBV3-1 (or the pseudogene TRBV3-2) to TRBJ1-1, with D possibly being TRBD1 (5 bases). This receptor was obtained from a woman aged 18-29 years in good health. The material sequenced was blood. This CDR3 reads CASSLTGTEAFF. Here the CDR3 DNA reads TGTGCCAGCAGCCTAACAGGCACTGAAGCTTTCTTT.